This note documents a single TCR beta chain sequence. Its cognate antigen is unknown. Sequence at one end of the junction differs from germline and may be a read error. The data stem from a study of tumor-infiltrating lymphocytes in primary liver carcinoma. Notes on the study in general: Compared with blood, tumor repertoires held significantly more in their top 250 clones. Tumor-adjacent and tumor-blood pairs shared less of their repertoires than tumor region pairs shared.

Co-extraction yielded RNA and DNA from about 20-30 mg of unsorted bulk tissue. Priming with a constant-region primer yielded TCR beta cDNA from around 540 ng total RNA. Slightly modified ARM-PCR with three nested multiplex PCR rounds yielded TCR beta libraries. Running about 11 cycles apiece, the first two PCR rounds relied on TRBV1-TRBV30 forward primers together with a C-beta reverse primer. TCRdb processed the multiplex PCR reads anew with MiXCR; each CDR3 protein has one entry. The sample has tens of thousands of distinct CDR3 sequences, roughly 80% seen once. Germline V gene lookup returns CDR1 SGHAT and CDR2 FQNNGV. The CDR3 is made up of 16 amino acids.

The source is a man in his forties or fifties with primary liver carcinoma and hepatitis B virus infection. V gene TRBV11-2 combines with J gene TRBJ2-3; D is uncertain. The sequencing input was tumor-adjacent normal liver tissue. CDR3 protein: CASCLVSGSSIDTQYF. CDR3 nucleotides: TGTGCCAGCTGCTTGGTGAGTGGCAGTTCCATAGATACGCAGTATTTT.